What follows are 25 T cell receptor beta chains derived from one specimen sequenced in a study of breast tumors, draining lymph nodes, adjacent tissues. Axillary draining lymph nodes of breast cancer patients supplied the node samples. TCRdb redid the calling of the multiplex PCR reads with MiXCR, one entry per CDR3 protein. The sample has around 230,000 distinct CDR3 sequences; roughly a third are singletons. Material for sequencing was axillary lymph node tissue. The source of these receptors is a female donor with breast cancer. Some clones in this sample may be carry-over from other donors' samples.

The V and J genes are TRBV6-6 and TRBJ2-1, with TRBD2 matching over 11 bases. CDR1 and CDR2 (germline): MNHNY, SVGAGI (reference sequence). Trimming at V came to 7 bases and at J to 6 bases, leaving 8 bases not matched to a gene. This CDR3 spans 15 amino acids. CDR3 amino acids: CASTPQGTSGNEQFF. Written as DNA, the CDR3 is TGTGCCAGCACCCCTCAGGGGACTAGCGGCAATGAGCAGTTCTTC.

This clonotype was counted many times. V is TRBV6-1 and J is TRBJ1-5, with 9 bases lining up with TRBD1. With 6 bases clipped from V and 6 bases from J, the junction kept 3 bases outside the gene matches. Germline V lookup: CDR1 MNHNS, CDR2 SASEGT. The CDR3 spans 13 residues. The CDR3: CASRGTGSQPQHF. As DNA, the CDR3 is TGTGCCAGCAGGGGGACAGGGAGTCAGCCCCAGCATTTT.

Comments on this clonotype: A read error may explain this, as a much larger clone is one base away. This sequence joins TRBV9 and TRBJ1-2; tentatively, D is TRBD1 (5 bases). Germline V gene data show CDR1 as SGDLS and CDR2 as YYNGEE. This CDR3 is 15 amino acids long. As DNA, the CDR3 is TGTGCCAGCAGCTTAATGCCAGGCGGGGCAGATGGCTCCACCTTC. Translation: CASSLMPGGADGSTF.

This clonotype was seen repeatedly, ten times or more. The chain carries TRBV9 and TRBJ2-1, with TRBD2 matching over 9 bases. This CDR3 is built from 14 residues. CDR1 and CDR2 from the germline V gene are SGDLS and YYNGEE. With V trimmed by 1 base and J by 8 bases, 4 bases remained unmatched. CDR3 nucleotide sequence: TGTGCCAGCAGCGTAAGCGGGAGGCCCCATGAGCAGTTCTTC. It translates to CASSVSGRPHEQFF.

The chain joins TRBV6-1 to TRBJ2-3, with 8 bases matching TRBD2. This CDR3 has 15 amino acids. The germline V gene encodes CDR1 MNHNS and CDR2 SASEGT. V was pared by 8 bases and J by 5 bases, with 12 bases of the junction left unmatched. CDR3: CASLFDRGGRDTQYF. CDR3 DNA sequence: TGTGCCAGCCTCTTCGATCGGGGGGGCCGAGATACGCAGTATTTT.

This clonotype has more than one count but fewer than ten. This clone may be a read error of a much larger clone one base away. The rearrangement links TRBV5-8 to TRBJ1-6, with unresolved D. Trimming pared 1 base from V and 9 bases from J, leaving 8 bases between. CDR3 length equals 13 residues. Germline V gene data show CDR1 as SGHTS and CDR2 as YDEGEE. Here the CDR3 reads CASSLLGTSPLHF. The CDR3 DNA sequence: TGTGCCAGCAGCTTGTTGGGTACTTCACCCCTCCACTTT.

This clonotype has a handful of counts. The chain couples TRBV11-3 to TRBJ2-5, with D perhaps matching TRBD1 (6 bases). CDR3 length: 16 residues. The germline CDR1 and CDR2 sequences are SGHNT and YENEEA. The V end lost 10 bases, the J end lost 4 bases, and 25 bases lay between the germline ends. CDR3 protein: CAKRGKVGTAPETQYF. The CDR3 DNA reads as TGTGCCAAAAGGGGGAAAGTCGGGACGGCCCCAGAGACCCAGTACTTC.

Remarks on this clonotype: A much larger clone is a single base away; this may be a read error. V gene TRBV7-3 combines with J gene TRBJ2-1, with a weak D call TRBD2 (7 bases). The CDR3 totals 15 residues. The V gene's germline CDR1 is SGHTA and CDR2 FQGTGA. The CDR3: CASSLIERGGGEQLF. CDR3 nucleotide sequence: TGTGCCAGCAGCCTCATAGAGAGGGGGGGCGGTGAGCAGCTCTTC. Together with reference TRBV7-3 and TRBJ2-1, the CDR3 gives the full variable domain: GAGVSQTPSNKVTEKGKYVELRCDPISGHTALYWYRQSLGQGPEFLIYFQGTGAADDSGLPNDRFFAVRPEGSVSTLKIQRTERGDSAVYLCASSLIERGGGEQLFGPGTRLTVL.

The rearrangement uses TRBV14 and TRBJ2-2; perhaps TRBD2 as D (5 bases). Germline-derived CDR1 and CDR2 are SGHDN and FVKESK. The CDR3 loop spans 15 amino acids. V dropped 0 bases and J dropped 7 bases, with 12 bases sitting between them. In DNA, the CDR3 is TGTGCCAGCAGCCAAGAGGGCGGGCGTAACGGGGAGCTGTTTTTT. Amino acids: CASSQEGGRNGELFF.

This clonotype came up a few times. A much more abundant neighbour one base away suggests this may be a read error. The chain links TRBV9 to TRBJ1-2; D ambiguous. CDR1 is SGDLS, CDR2 YYNGEE, per germline. The CDR3 totals 16 residues. The DNA for the CDR3 is TGTGCCAGCAGCGCCCACTCGGGAGGGTCCAACTATGCCTACACCTTC. Residues: CASSAHSGGSNYAYTF.

The J gene is TRBJ2-1, the V gene TRBV18, with TRBD1 as a possible D gene (7 bases). Between the trimmed V and J ends, which lost 4 bases and 6 bases, there was a span of 19 bases. Germline values: CDR1 KGHSH, CDR2 LQKENI. This CDR3 comprises 16 residues. CDR3 protein: CASSRTIGQGGNEQFF. The DNA for the CDR3 is TGTGCCAGCTCACGGACCATAGGGCAGGGGGGCAATGAGCAGTTCTTC. Full variable domain (remainder filled in from reference TRBV18 and TRBJ2-1): NAGVMQNPRHLVRRRGQEARLRCSPMKGHSHVYWYRQLPEEGLKFMVYLQKENIIDESGMPKERFSAEFPKEGPSILRIQQVVRGDSAAYFCASSRTIGQGGNEQFFGPGTRLTVL.

This clonotype was seen many times. This chain links TRBV4-2 with TRBJ2-3, with D hard to call. The V gene's germline CDR1 is LGHNA and CDR2 YNFKEQ. This CDR3 comprises 12 residues. V shed 6 bases and J shed 7 bases, with 11 bases lying between them. The CDR3 sequence: CASSPQENTQYF. The CDR3 DNA reads as TGTGCCAGCAGTCCCCAGGAGAATACGCAGTATTTT.

In this sample, this clonotype turned up many times. J is TRBJ2-1 and V is TRBV9; tentatively, D is TRBD2 (6 bases). CDR1 is SGDLS, CDR2 YYNGEE, per germline. CDR3 length equals 14 residues. V lost 2 bases, J lost 1 base, and 7 bases lay in between. CDR3 bases: TGTGCCAGCAGCGTGGGACTGTCCTACAATGAGCAGTTCTTC. Translation: CASSVGLSYNEQFF.

The CDR3 loop reads CATSPGQITDTQYF. CDR3 in DNA: TGTGCCACCAGCCCGGGACAGATCACAGATACGCAGTATTTT. V is TRBV24-1 and J is TRBJ2-3, with 7 bases aligning to TRBD1. In germline, CDR1 is KGHDR, CDR2 SFDVKD. J was trimmed by 2 bases and V by 7 bases; bases with no gene match: 5. The CDR3 length is 14 residues.

The rearrangement links TRBV12-3 or TRBV12-4 to TRBJ2-7; 15 bases map to TRBD2. The CDR3 is made up of 15 amino acids. J gave up 7 bases and V 8 bases, and 9 bases lay outside the gene matches. Written as DNA, the CDR3 is TGTGCCAGCTGGACTAGCGGGAGGGGGGCAGGTGAGCAGTACTTC. It specifies CASWTSGRGAGEQYF.

This clonotype was seen at least ten times. This rearrangement joins TRBV2 to TRBJ1-3; D remains unclear. There are 16 residues in the CDR3. V lost 6 bases and J 0 bases, leaving 15 bases between the germline ends. Germline assignment: CDR1 SNHLY and CDR2 FYNNEI. CDR3 residues: CASRAYSLLSGNTIYF. In DNA form, the CDR3 reads TGTGCCAGCAGGGCATACAGCCTACTCTCTGGAAACACCATATATTTT.

This chain uses TRBV19 with TRBJ2-3; maybe TRBD2 (5 bases). In germline, CDR1 is LNHDA, CDR2 SQIVND (reference sequence). Trimming took 1 base from V and 2 from J, leaving 10 bases between them. The CDR3 covers 15 residues. The DNA for the CDR3 is TGTGCCAGTAGTATAGCGGGGAACCTCACAGATACGCAGTATTTT. Protein sequence: CASSIAGNLTDTQYF.

The gene calls are TRBV20-1 and TRBJ2-5; TRBD1 or TRBD2 may be the D gene (7 bases each). The CDR3 runs 12 residues. Germline V gives CDR1 DFQATT, CDR2 SNEGSKA (reference sequence). V lost 6 bases to trimming and J lost 4 bases, with 12 bases between them. This CDR3 is CSARGGAETQYF. The DNA for the CDR3 is TGCAGTGCCAGGGGGGGGGCAGAGACCCAGTACTTC.

This clonotype was detected only a few times. A single base separates this from a much larger clone, so it may be a read error. This rearrangement joins TRBV20-1 to TRBJ2-1; D remains ambiguous. The CDR3 consists of 12 residues. CDR1 and CDR2 from the germline V gene are DFQATT and SNEGSKA (reference sequence). CDR3 amino acids: CSASGSYNEPFF. DNA for the CDR3: TGCAGTGCTAGCGGATCCTACAATGAGCCGTTCTTC.

In this sample, this clonotype turned up many times. The genes are TRBV2 and TRBJ1-4; 7 bases line up with TRBD1. The germline gives CDR1 SNHLY, CDR2 FYNNEI. Unmatched junction bases numbered 10, after V lost 7 bases and J lost 5 bases. The CDR3 consists of 15 residues. Here the CDR3 reads CASTGMGQFNEKLFF. CDR3 coding DNA: TGTGCCAGCACCGGGATGGGACAGTTCAATGAAAAACTGTTTTTT.

On this clonotype itself: The junction shows a germline mismatch at one end, possibly a read error. The J gene is TRBJ1-3, the V gene TRBV15; a possible D gene is TRBD1 (5 bases). CDR3 length: 15 amino acids. Germline-derived CDR1 and CDR2 are LNHNV and YYDKDF (reference sequence). The CDR3 bases are TGTGCCACCGGCAGAGAAAGGACATCTGGAAACCCCATATATTTT. It yields the protein CATGRERTSGNPIYF.

Of note for this clonotype: A much larger clone differs from this one at a single base, so this may be a read error. CDR3 nucleotides: TGTGCCAGCAGCTTAGGACAGGGCGGTATGAAGACCCAGCACTTC. Its translation is CASSLGQGGMKTQHF. The chain joins TRBV7-9 to TRBJ2-5; 7 nucleotides match TRBD1. The CDR3 runs to 15 residues. The germline gives CDR1 SEHNR, CDR2 FQNEAQ (reference sequence).

V is TRBV15 and J is TRBJ2-5; 14 bases line up with TRBD2. This CDR3 comprises 19 residues. Germline V lookup: CDR1 LNHNV, CDR2 YYDKDF (reference sequence). V dropped 1 base and J dropped 3; count of bases not matched to a gene: 10. This CDR3 is CATSRADKGLAGAEETQYF. The CDR3 bases are TGTGCCACCAGCAGAGCGGATAAGGGACTAGCGGGAGCTGAAGAGACCCAGTACTTC.

A single count supports this clonotype. This may stem from a read error, because a much larger clone lies one nucleotide away. CDR3 in DNA: TGTGCCAGCAGCTCCGGCGCAGGGGCTTCCTACTACGAGCAGTACTTC. Translated: CASSSGAGASYYEQYF. This chain joins TRBV11-3 and TRBJ2-7; perhaps TRBD1 as D (6 bases). The CDR3 loop spans 16 amino acids. Germline values: CDR1 SGHNT, CDR2 YENEEA. The V end lost 4 bases, the J end lost 3 bases, and 19 bases lay between the germline ends.

For this clonotype: A clone one base away is much larger, so this may be a read error. J is TRBJ2-1 and V is TRBV7-9; no clear D. The CDR3 spans 12 residues. Germline loops: CDR1 SEHNR, CDR2 FQNEAQ (reference sequence). The V and J ends lost 3 bases and 8 bases respectively, with 8 bases between them. This chain's CDR3 is CASSLPGYEQFF. CDR3 DNA sequence: TGTGCCAGCAGCTTGCCCGGCTATGAGCAGTTCTTC.